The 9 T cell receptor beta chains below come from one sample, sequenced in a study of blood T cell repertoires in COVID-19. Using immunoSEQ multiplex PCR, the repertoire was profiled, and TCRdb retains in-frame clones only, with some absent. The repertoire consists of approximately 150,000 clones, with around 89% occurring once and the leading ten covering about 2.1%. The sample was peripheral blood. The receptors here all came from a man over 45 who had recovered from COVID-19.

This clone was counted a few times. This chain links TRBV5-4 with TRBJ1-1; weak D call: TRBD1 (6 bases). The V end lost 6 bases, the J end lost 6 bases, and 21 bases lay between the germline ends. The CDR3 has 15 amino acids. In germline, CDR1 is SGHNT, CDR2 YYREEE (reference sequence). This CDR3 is CASNPRGGEGAEAFF. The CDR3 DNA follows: TGTGCCAGCAACCCCCGCGGGGGTGAGGGGGCTGAAGCTTTCTTT.

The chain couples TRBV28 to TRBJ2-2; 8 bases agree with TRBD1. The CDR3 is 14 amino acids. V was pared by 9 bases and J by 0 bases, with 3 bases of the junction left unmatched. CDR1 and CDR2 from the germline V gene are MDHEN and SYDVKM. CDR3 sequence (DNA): TGTGCCAGTCGGACAGGGACGAACACCGGGGAGCTGTTTTTT. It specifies CASRTGTNTGELFF.

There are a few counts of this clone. CDR3 sequence: CASSIGQGAVYEQYF. The CDR3 bases are TGTGCCAGTAGTATAGGACAGGGGGCCGTCTACGAGCAGTACTTC. The genes are TRBV19 and TRBJ2-7, with TRBD1 matching 10 bases. The V gene's germline CDR1 is LNHDA and CDR2 SQIVND (reference sequence). The V gene end was trimmed by 1 base and the J gene end by 3 bases; junction bases not matched to a gene: 3. The CDR3 has 15 amino acids. Combining the CDR3 with reference TRBV19 and TRBJ2-7 gives the whole variable domain DGGITQSPKYLFRKEGQNVTLSCEQNLNHDAMYWYRQDPGQGLRLIYYSQIVNDFQKGDIAEGYSVSREKKESFPLTVTSAQKNPTAFYLCASSIGQGAVYEQYFGPGTRLTVT.

This CDR3 is CATNRGADTQYF. CDR3 DNA sequence: TGTGCCACCAACCGGGGGGCAGATACGCAGTATTTT. The chain couples TRBV12-3 or TRBV12-4 to TRBJ2-3; 7 bases line up with TRBD2. J gave up 4 bases and V 10 bases, and 5 bases lay outside the gene matches. The CDR3 is made up of 12 amino acids.

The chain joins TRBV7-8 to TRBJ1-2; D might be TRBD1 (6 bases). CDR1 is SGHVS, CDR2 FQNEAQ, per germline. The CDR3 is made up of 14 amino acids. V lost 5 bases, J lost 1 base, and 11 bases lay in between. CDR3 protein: CASSLGQRNYGYTF. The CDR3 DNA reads TGTGCCAGCAGCCTAGGACAGCGTAACTATGGCTACACCTTC.

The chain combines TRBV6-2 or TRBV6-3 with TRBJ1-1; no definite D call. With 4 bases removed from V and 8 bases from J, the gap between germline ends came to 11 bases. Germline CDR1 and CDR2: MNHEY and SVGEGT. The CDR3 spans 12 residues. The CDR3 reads CASSSLGFEAFF. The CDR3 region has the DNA TGTGCCAGCAGTTCGCTAGGCTTCGAAGCTTTCTTT.

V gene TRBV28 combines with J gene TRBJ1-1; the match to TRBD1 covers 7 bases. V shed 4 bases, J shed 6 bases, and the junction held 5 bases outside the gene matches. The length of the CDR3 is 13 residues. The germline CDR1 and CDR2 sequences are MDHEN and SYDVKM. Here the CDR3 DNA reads TGTGCCAGCAGTTGGGTAGGGGGCCCTGAAGCTTTCTTT. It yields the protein CASSWVGGPEAFF.

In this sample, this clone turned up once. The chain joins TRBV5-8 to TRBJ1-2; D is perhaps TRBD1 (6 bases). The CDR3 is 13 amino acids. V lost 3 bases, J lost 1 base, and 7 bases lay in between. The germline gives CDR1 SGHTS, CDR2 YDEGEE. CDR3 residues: CASSWDINYGYTF. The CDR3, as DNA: TGTGCCAGCAGCTGGGACATTAACTATGGCTACACCTTC.

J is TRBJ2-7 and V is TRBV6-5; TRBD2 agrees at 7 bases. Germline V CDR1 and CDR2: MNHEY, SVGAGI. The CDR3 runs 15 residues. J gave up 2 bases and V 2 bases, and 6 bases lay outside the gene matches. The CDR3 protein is CASSYGGTNTYEQYF. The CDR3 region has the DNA TGTGCCAGCAGTTACGGGGGGACTAACACCTACGAGCAGTACTTC.